Here is one T cell receptor (beta chain) with its context. Antigen unknown. The record originates from a study of OX40 agonist ivuxolimab in advanced cancers. Study details: The group had a mean age of 60 years, ranged from roughly 23 to 79, and was less than 85% male. Prior checkpoint blockade (anti-PD-1, anti-PD-L1 or anti-CTLA-4) was permitted; approximately 44% had it. Study outcomes and limitations: In a subset of nonresponders, normalized T-cell clonal expansion was also low.

V lost 7 bases to trimming and J lost 5 bases, with 17 bases between them. The CDR3 contains 14 residues. Germline assignment: CDR1 MDHEN and CDR2 SYDVKM. The assay was immunoSEQ multiplex PCR, and TCRdb's table has in-frame clones only and misses some. In the table there are some 110,000 clones, 92% of which are singletons. Autoimmune disease history or systemic immunosuppression led to patient exclusion. The material sequenced was CD4+ or CD8+ T cells sorted from blood, taken in a trial of the OX40 agonist ivuxolimab. The sequence derives from an adult with an advanced solid tumor such as melanoma, head and neck, liver or kidney cancer. V gene TRBV28 combines with J gene TRBJ2-5; D is undetermined. The CDR3 loop is CASTPALAGETQYF. CDR3 sequence (DNA): TGTGCCAGCACCCCGGCACTCGCCGGGGAGACCCAGTACTTC.